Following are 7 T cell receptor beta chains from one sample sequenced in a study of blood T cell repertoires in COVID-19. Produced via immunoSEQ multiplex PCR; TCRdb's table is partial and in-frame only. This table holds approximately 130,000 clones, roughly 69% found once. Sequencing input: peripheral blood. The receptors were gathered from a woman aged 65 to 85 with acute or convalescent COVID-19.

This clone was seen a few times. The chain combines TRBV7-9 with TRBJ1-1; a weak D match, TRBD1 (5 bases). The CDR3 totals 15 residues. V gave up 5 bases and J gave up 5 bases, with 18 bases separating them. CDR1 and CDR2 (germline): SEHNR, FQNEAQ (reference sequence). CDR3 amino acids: CASSRVGTGETEAFF. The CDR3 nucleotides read TGTGCCAGCAGCAGAGTTGGGACGGGAGAAACTGAAGCTTTCTTT.

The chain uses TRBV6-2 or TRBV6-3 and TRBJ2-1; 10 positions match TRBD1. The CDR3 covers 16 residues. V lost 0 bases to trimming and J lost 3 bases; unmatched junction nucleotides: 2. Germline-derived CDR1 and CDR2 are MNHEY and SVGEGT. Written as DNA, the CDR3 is TGTGCCAGCAGTTACTCGGGACAGGGGAACTACAATGAGCAGTTCTTC. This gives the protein CASSYSGQGNYNEQFF.

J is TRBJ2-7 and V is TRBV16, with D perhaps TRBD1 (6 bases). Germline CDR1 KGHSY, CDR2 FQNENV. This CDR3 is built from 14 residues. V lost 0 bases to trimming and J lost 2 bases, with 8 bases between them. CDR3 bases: TGTGCCAGCAGCCAATCGGGACAAACCTACGAGCAGTACTTC. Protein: CASSQSGQTYEQYF.

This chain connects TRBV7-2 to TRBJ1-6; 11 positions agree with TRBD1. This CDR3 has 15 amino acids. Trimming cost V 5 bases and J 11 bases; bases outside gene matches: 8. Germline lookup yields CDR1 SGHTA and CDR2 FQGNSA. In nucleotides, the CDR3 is TGTGCCAGCAGCAAATACCGGGACAGGGGGGCACCCCTCCACTTT. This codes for CASSKYRDRGAPLHF.

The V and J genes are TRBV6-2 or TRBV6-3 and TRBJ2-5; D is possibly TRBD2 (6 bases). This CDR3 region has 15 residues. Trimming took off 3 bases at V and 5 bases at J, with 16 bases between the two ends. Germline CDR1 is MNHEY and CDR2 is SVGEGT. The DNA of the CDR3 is TGTGCCAGCAGTTATGGAGCGGGTTGGGGGGAGACCCAGTACTTC. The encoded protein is CASSYGAGWGETQYF.

The CDR3, as DNA: TGTGCCAGCAGTTTATCCTGGCGGGTAGACAATGAGCAGTTCTTC. It translates to CASSLSWRVDNEQFF. The genes are TRBV28 and TRBJ2-1, with D possibly being TRBD2 (5 bases). The germline V gene encodes CDR1 MDHEN and CDR2 SYDVKM. The CDR3 has 15 amino acids. V lost 1 base and J 5 bases, leaving 12 bases between the germline ends.

CDR3: CASSLSRGGLDTQYF. DNA for the CDR3: TGTGCCAGCAGCTTAAGCCGGGGGGGCCTAGATACGCAGTATTTT. The rearrangement joins TRBV7-8 to TRBJ2-3; 8 nucleotides match TRBD2. The ends lost 2 bases at V and 5 bases at J; junction bases unmatched: 6. CDR1 is SGHVS, CDR2 FQNEAQ, per germline. The CDR3 consists of 15 residues.